One and the same sample provided the 11 T cell receptor beta chains below, sequenced in a study of T cell responses to AZD1222 COVID-19 vaccine. The assay was immunoSEQ multiplex PCR, and TCRdb's table has in-frame clones only and misses some. The sample lists fewer than 100,000 clones, more than 90% occurring once. This specimen consisted of peripheral blood, obtained on day 0 of AZD1222 vaccination. The receptors shown here come from an adult in good health.

The J gene is TRBJ1-5, the V gene TRBV7-2; D gene unclear. This CDR3 is 14 amino acids long. V lost 3 bases, J lost 1 base, and 7 bases lay in between. The germline V gene has CDR1 SGHTA and CDR2 FQGNSA. The CDR3 DNA follows: TGTGCCAGCAGCTTCGGAGTAAGCAATCAGCCCCAGCATTTT. This gives the protein CASSFGVSNQPQHF.

This chain connects TRBV7-8 to TRBJ1-5, with a weak D call TRBD1 (5 bases). The CDR3 sequence is 17 residues long. Germline-derived CDR1 and CDR2 are SGHVS and FQNEAQ. Between the trimmed V and J ends, which lost 1 base and 4 bases, there was a span of 17 bases. CDR3 nucleotide sequence: TGTGCCAGCAGCTTAGAGGGACTGGGTTTTATGAATCAGCCCCAGCATTTT. This translates into CASSLEGLGFMNQPQHF.

The chain couples TRBV6-5 to TRBJ1-6; D ambiguous. Germline V gives CDR1 MNHEY, CDR2 SVGAGI. CDR3 length equals 13 residues. With 6 bases removed from V and 9 bases from J, the gap between germline ends came to 12 bases. CDR3 nucleotide sequence: TGTGCCAGCAGACGCGAGGCGAGTTCACCCCTCCACTTT. Its protein is CASRREASSPLHF.

The genes are TRBV4-1 and TRBJ1-1; perhaps TRBD1 as D (5 bases). Germline V gives CDR1 MGHRA, CDR2 YSYEKL. Trimming took 6 bases from V and 1 from J, leaving 15 bases between them. The CDR3 runs 15 residues. Here the CDR3 DNA reads TGCGCCAGCAGGACCCCGACGGGGGGGAACACTGAAGCTTTCTTT. Translated: CASRTPTGGNTEAFF.

The chain uses TRBV5-1 and TRBJ2-1; 10 bases line up with TRBD2. CDR1 is SGHRS, CDR2 YFSETQ, per germline. J gave up 4 bases and V 3 bases, and 4 bases lay outside the gene matches. CDR3 length equals 15 residues. Here the CDR3 DNA reads TGCGCCAGCAGCTCCGGACTAGCGGATTACAATGAGCAGTTCTTC. Protein product: CASSSGLADYNEQFF.

The genes are TRBV7-2 and TRBJ2-7; D is undetermined. The CDR3 runs to 12 residues. From germline, CDR1 is SGHTA and CDR2 FQGNSA. V lost 1 base, J lost 6 bases, and 7 bases lay in between. CDR3 sequence: CASSLERSEQYF. CDR3 bases: TGTGCCAGCAGCTTAGAACGGAGCGAGCAGTACTTC.

CDR3 region: CASSQDFSLREKLFF. The CDR3 region has the DNA TGCGCCAGCAGCCAAGATTTCAGCTTGAGGGAAAAACTGTTTTTT. This chain links TRBV4-3 with TRBJ1-4, with no clear D. V was pared by 0 bases and J by 8 bases, with 13 bases between. CDR3 length: 15 residues. Germline loops: CDR1 LGHNA, CDR2 YSLEER.

The gene calls are TRBV28 and TRBJ1-3, with TRBD1 as a possible D gene (5 bases). CDR1 and CDR2 (germline): MDHEN, SYDVKM. V was trimmed by 7 bases and J by 2 bases, leaving 18 bases between them. The CDR3 runs to 16 residues. CDR3 sequence: CASTTGTRGAGNTIYF. The CDR3 DNA reads as TGTGCCAGCACCACTGGGACCAGAGGAGCTGGAAACACCATATATTTT.

This chain links TRBV7-9 with TRBJ2-1, with a tentative D call TRBD1 (6 bases). The ends were cut back, 5 bases at V and 8 bases at J, with 19 bases in the middle. This CDR3 contains 15 residues. CDR1 is SEHNR, CDR2 FQNEAQ, per germline (reference sequence). The CDR3 DNA follows: TGTGCCAGCAGCGGGACATCGGCTCAACGGGATGAGCAGTTCTTC. Translating gives CASSGTSAQRDEQFF.

The V and J genes are TRBV24-1 and TRBJ2-3; D may be TRBD2 (5 bases). The germline CDR1 and CDR2 sequences are KGHDR and SFDVKD. V was shortened by 4 bases and J by 7 bases, with 11 bases between the two germline ends. The CDR3 contains 13 residues. CDR3 protein: CATSEGSGYTQYF. The CDR3 DNA is TGTGCCACCAGTGAAGGGAGTGGGTATACGCAGTATTTT.

The gene calls are TRBV14 and TRBJ1-1, with D maybe TRBD1 (5 bases). Trimming stripped 3 bases from V and 0 bases from J, with 29 bases between. CDR1 is SGHDN, CDR2 FVKESK, per germline. CDR3 size: 21 residues. The CDR3 is CASSQGPLPSEGAPMNTEAFF. CDR3 nucleotide sequence: TGTGCCAGCAGCCAGGGTCCCCTTCCGTCCGAAGGGGCTCCAATGAACACTGAAGCTTTCTTT.